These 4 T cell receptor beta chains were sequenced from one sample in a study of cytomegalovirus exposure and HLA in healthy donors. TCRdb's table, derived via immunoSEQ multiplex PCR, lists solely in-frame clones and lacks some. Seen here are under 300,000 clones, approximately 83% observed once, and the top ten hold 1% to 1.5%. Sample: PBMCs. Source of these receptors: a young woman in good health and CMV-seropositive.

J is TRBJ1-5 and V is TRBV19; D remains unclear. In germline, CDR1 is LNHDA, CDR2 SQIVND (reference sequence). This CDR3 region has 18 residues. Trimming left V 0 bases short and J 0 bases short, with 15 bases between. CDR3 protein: CASSIDNLPGYSNQPQHF. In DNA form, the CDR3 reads TGTGCCAGTAGTATAGATAATCTACCGGGATATAGCAATCAGCCCCAGCATTTT. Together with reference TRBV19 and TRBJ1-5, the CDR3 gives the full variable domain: DGGITQSPKYLFRKEGQNVTLSCEQNLNHDAMYWYRQDPGQGLRLIYYSQIVNDFQKGDIAEGYSVSREKKESFPLTVTSAQKNPTAFYLCASSIDNLPGYSNQPQHFGDGTRLSIL.

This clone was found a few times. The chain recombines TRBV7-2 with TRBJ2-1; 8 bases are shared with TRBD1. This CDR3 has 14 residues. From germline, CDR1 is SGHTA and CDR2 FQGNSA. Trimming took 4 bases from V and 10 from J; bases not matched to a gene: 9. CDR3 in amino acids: CASSSRTGPREQFF. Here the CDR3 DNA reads TGTGCCAGCAGCTCCCGGACAGGGCCGAGAGAGCAGTTCTTC. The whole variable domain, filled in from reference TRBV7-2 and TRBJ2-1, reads GAGVSQSPSNKVTEKGKDVELRCDPISGHTALYWYRQSLGQGLEFLIYFQGNSAPDKSGLPSDRFSAERTGGSVSTLTIQRTQQEDSAVYLCASSSRTGPREQFFGPGTRLTVL.

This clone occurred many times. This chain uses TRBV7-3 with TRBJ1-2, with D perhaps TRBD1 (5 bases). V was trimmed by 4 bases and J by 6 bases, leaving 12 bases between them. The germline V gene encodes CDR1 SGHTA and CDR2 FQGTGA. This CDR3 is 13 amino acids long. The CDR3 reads CASSSPEGNGYTF. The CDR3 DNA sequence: TGTGCCAGCAGCTCCCCGGAGGGGAATGGCTACACCTTC.

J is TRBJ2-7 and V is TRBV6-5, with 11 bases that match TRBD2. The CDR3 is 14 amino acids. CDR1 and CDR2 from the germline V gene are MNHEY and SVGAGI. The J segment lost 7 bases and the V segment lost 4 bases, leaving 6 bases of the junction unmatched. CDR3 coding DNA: TGTGCCAGCAGTTCAGGACTAGCGGGCGAGGAGCAGTACTTC. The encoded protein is CASSSGLAGEEQYF.